This is a list of T cell receptor beta chains from one sample in a study of cytomegalovirus exposure and HLA in healthy donors. The repertoire was sequenced with immunoSEQ multiplex PCR; TCRdb's copy has only in-frame clones and lacks some. Among some 120,000 clones listed, about four fifths were seen once. Sequencing was done on a sample of PBMCs. All receptors derive from a man aged 30 to 39 in good health and CMV-seronegative. The CDR3 runs from the conserved cysteine through the conserved F or W. Fields, in order: V gene, CDR3 length, CDR3 protein.

>TRBV4-3|15
CASSQDQEALYGYTF
>TRBV6-5|15
CASSGGDRHTGELFF
>TRBV15|15
CATSRDDSSYNEQFF
>TRBV7-2|15
CASSLGLVRTTEAFF
>TRBV7-9|15
CASSLTSGDFYEQYF
>TRBV15|18
CATSRDRQGKLQADTQYF
>TRBV7-9|13
CASSASGGYGYTF
>TRBV25-1|13
CASSEWGTKPSYF
>TRBV6-5|15
CASSLDPLSGNTIYF
>TRBV25-1|17
CASSEVTSGVSTDTQYF
>TRBV27|16
CASSLFATSAVNEQFF
>TRBV13|16
CASSLGSAGGTDTQYF
>TRBV5-4|12
CASSFGQDEQYF
>TRBV5-1|15
CASSLVGTVADTQYF
>TRBV4-2|16
CASSQLDRGLRNEQFF
>TRBV5-1|15
CASSWGLAVRGEQYF
>TRBV6-1|12
CATLLPGYGYTF
>TRBV4-3|15
CASSQSQGLASGYTF
>TRBV30|14
CAWSTGPTSYGYPF
>TRBV7-8|14
CARRLAEISYEQYF
>TRBV9|14
CASSVAGISYEQYF
>TRBV9|15
CASSDRDTNTGELFF
>TRBV2|14
CASSRQGVPGELFF
>TRBV27|14
CASSPLAAVYGYTF
>TRBV9|14
CASGGGLSYNEQFF
>TRBV28|16
CASRPPPGQGEDGYTF
>TRBV6-6|12
CASSLQGYEQYF
>TRBV19|13
CASSGREGSPLHF
>TRBV5-1|15
CASSLQGLDGNTIYF
>TRBV19|15
CASSIAGPYYNEQFF
>TRBV2|16
CASRPVYLQGADTQYF
>TRBV5-1|17
CASSGGLAGGPKETQYF
>TRBV28|11
CASRTGREAFF
>TRBV21-1|17
CASSKRGGGSSGNTIYF
>TRBV19|15
CASSTHQGLNTEAFF
>TRBV28|14
CASSTGLAGAEQYF
>TRBV6-1|15
CASSLGTLGGEKLFF
>TRBV5-1|15
CASSLSRTTNTEAFF
>TRBV4-3|17
CASSQGASGFIYNEQFF
>TRBV19|16
CASSIRRRGGPGEQYF
>TRBV27|20
CASSILPRGPESSYNSPLHF
>TRBV7-2|11
CASSLVSEQYF
>TRBV6-5|15
CASSYSPPGLYGYTF
>TRBV6-5|14
CASRPPGWNEKLFF
>TRBV6-5|12
CASSYGGHEQYF
>TRBV5-4|16
CASSLGAGTVNTEAFF
>TRBV18|14
CASSPVRGQETQYF
>TRBV28|15
CASRYTGGLGNTIYF
>TRBV4-3|15
CASSQDLGQGWGYTF
>TRBV10-1|15
CASKAGGVSTDTQYF
>TRBV6-5|13
CASNRRGDYEQYF
>TRBV7-6|15
CASGPGQGALETQYF
>TRBV11-2|13
CASKKVGLAEQYF
>TRBV4-1|15
CASSPWDRDNYGYTF
>TRBV7-9|12
CASGQGGTEAFF
>TRBV2|12
CASRTETDTQYF
>TRBV29-1|12
CSVEHTGGVYTF
>TRBV28|14
CASSSAGILYGYTF
>TRBV29-1|16
CSAGEIAGVLSNEQFF
>TRBV5-1|14
CASSLANSYNEQFF